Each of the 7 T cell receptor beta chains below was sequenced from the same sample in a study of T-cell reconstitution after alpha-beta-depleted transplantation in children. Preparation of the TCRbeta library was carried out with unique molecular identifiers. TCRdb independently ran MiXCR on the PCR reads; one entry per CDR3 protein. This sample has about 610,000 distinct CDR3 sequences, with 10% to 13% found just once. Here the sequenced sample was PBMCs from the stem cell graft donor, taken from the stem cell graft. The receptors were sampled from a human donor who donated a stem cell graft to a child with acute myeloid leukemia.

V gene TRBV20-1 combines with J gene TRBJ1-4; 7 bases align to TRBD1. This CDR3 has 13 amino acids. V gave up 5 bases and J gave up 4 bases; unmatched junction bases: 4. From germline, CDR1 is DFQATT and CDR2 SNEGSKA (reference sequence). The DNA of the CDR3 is TGCAGTGCTTACAGGGGTTTTAATGAAAAACTGTTTTTT. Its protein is CSAYRGFNEKLFF.

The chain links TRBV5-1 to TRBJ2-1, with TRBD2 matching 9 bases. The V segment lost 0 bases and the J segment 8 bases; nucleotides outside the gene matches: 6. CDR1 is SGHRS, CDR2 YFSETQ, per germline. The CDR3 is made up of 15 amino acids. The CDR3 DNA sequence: TGCGCCAGCAGCTTGGCAGGGACTAGCAGCCATGAGCAGTTCTTC. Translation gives CASSLAGTSSHEQFF.

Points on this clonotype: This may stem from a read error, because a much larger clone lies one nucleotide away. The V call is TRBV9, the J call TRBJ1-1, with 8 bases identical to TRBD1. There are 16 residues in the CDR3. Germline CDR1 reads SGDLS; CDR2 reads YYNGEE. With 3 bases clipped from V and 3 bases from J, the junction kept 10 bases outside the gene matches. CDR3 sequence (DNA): TGTGCCAGCAGCGCAGATGGCAGGGGGCCCTACACTGAAGCTTTCTTT. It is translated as CASSADGRGPYTEAFF.

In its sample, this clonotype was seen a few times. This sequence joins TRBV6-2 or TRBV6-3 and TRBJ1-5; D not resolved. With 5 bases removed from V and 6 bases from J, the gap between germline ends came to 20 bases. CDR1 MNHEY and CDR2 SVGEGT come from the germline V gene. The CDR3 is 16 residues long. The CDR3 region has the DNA TGTGCCAGCAGTCCATTGACCGCTGGTGGCGGTCAGCCCCAGCATTTT. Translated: CASSPLTAGGGQPQHF.

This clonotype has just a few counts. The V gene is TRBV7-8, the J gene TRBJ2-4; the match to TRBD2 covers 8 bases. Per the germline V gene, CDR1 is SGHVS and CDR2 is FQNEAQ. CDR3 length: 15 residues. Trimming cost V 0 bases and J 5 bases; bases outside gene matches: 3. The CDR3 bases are TGTGCCAGCAGCTTAGCGGCGGGGGGTCAAAACATTCAGTACTTC. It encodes CASSLAAGGQNIQYF.

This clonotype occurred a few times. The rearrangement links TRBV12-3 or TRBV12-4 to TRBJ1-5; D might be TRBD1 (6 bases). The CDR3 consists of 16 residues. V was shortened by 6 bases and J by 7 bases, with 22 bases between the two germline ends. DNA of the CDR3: TGTGCCAGCAGCCGAAAACGCGGGGGGCGCGCCCAGCCCCAGCATTTT. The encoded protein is CASSRKRGGRAQPQHF.

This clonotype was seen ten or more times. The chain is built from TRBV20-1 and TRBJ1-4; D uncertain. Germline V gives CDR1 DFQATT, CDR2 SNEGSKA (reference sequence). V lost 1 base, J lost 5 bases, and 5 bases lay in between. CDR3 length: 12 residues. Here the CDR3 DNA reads TGCAGTGCTAGAGGGGGAAATGAAAAACTGTTTTTT. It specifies CSARGGNEKLFF.